This TCR beta chain was sequenced for a study of shared clonotypes between healthy human individuals. CD8 cells classed as naive were CD45RO-negative and positively selected for CCR7, excluding terminally differentiated effector memory CD45RA+ cells. Trimming removed 0 bases from V and 3 bases from J; junction bases left unmatched: 13. Germline V gene data show CDR1 as SGHDN and CDR2 as FVKESK. The CDR3 loop spans 18 amino acids. Clones were read by immunoSEQ multiplex PCR, and TCRdb kept only the in-frame ones, dropping some. The table lists over 2,000,000 clones, around 95% of them singletons. The gene calls are TRBV14 and TRBJ2-7, with TRBD2 matching over 8 bases. This clonotype was sampled from a man aged 18 to 35 in good health. Some clones in this sample may be carry-over from other donors' samples. The sample taken for sequencing was naive CD8+ T cells from PBMCs. The CDR3 here is CASSQDSVGRALDYEQYF. The DNA for the CDR3 is TGTGCCAGCAGCCAAGATTCGGTCGGGAGGGCCCTCGACTACGAGCAGTACTTC.